The clone carrying this TCR beta chain has ten or more counts. Its matching antigen is unknown. Each CDR3 protein gets one entry after TCRdb re-called the 5' RACE reads with MiXCR. The table includes hundreds of thousands of distinct CDR3 sequences, 5.5% to 7.5% detected once. These data are taken from a study of identical twins. Trimming removed 3 bases from V and 2 bases from J, with 13 bases in between. Germline V lookup: CDR1 DFQATT, CDR2 SNEGSKA (reference sequence). The CDR3 consists of 14 residues. General study findings and limits: Where out-of-frame alpha sequences were twin-shared, they showed excess low generation probability.

The sequence was obtained from a man aged 18 to 35 in good health. The chain links TRBV20-1 to TRBJ2-5; perhaps D is TRBD1 or TRBD2 (5 bases each). Sequencing was done on a sample of naive T cells sorted from blood. CDR3 region: CSARGQRRQETQYF. In DNA form, the CDR3 reads TGCAGTGCTAGGGGGCAACGGAGGCAAGAGACCCAGTACTTC.